A single sample is the source of the 20 T cell receptor beta chains below, sequenced in a study of T-cell reconstitution after alpha-beta-depleted transplantation in children. During its preparation, the TCRbeta library received unique molecular identifiers. TCRdb recomputed calls from the PCR reads with MiXCR, one row per CDR3 protein. The table includes about 980,000 distinct CDR3 sequences, around 30% detected once. This specimen consisted of PBMCs, mostly from graft donor cells, obtained 360 days after TCRalphabeta/CD19-depleted stem cell transplant. The receptor set was obtained from a boy in the first two years of life who had a stem cell transplant for SCID, so the T cells may come from the graft donor.

The chain carries TRBV3-1 and TRBJ2-5, with unresolved D. Trimming shortened V by 1 base and J by 1 base, and 10 bases separated the two germline ends. The CDR3 is 15 amino acids. Germline lookup yields CDR1 LGHDT and CDR2 YNNKEL (reference sequence). CDR3 amino acids: CASSQVTVIQETQYF. CDR3 DNA: TGTGCCAGCAGCCAAGTTACGGTCATCCAAGAGACCCAGTACTTC.

The V gene is TRBV2, the J gene TRBJ2-3; D is possibly TRBD1 (7 bases). Germline CDR1 is SNHLY and CDR2 is FYNNEI. This CDR3 is 14 amino acids long. V was clipped by 2 bases and J by 8 bases, with 14 bases between them. The CDR3 sequence is CASSESPGGGTQYF. CDR3 sequence (DNA): TGTGCCAGCAGTGAATCCCCAGGGGGAGGTACGCAGTATTTT.

In its sample, this clonotype was seen a few times. This sequence joins TRBV19 and TRBJ2-3, with 10 positions matching TRBD2. The germline V gene has CDR1 LNHDA and CDR2 SQIVND (reference sequence). V was clipped by 4 bases and J by 2 bases; unmatched bases: 3. This CDR3 has 15 residues. The CDR3 reads CASSNSGGSTDTQYF. The CDR3 coding sequence is TGTGCCAGTAGTAATAGCGGGGGGTCCACAGATACGCAGTATTTT. Using reference TRBV19 and TRBJ2-3 for the parts outside the CDR3, the full variable domain is DGGITQSPKYLFRKEGQNVTLSCEQNLNHDAMYWYRQDPGQGLRLIYYSQIVNDFQKGDIAEGYSVSREKKESFPLTVTSAQKNPTAFYLCASSNSGGSTDTQYFGPGTRLTVL.

This clonotype was seen a few times. V gene TRBV29-1 combines with J gene TRBJ2-4; perhaps D is TRBD1 or TRBD2 (5 bases each). Germline-derived CDR1 and CDR2 are SQVTM and ANQGSEA. The CDR3 runs 14 residues. Trimming took off 6 bases at V and 2 bases at J, with 14 bases between the two ends. The CDR3 region has the DNA TGCAGCGTCCTAGCCCAGGGAACCAAAAACATTCAGTACTTC. Protein: CSVLAQGTKNIQYF.

This sequence joins TRBV9 and TRBJ2-3; D not certain. Germline V gene lookup returns CDR1 SGDLS and CDR2 YYNGEE. This CDR3 comprises 16 residues. Trimming took off 2 bases at V and 0 bases at J, with 13 bases between the two ends. CDR3 DNA: TGTGCCAGCAGCGTTCAACGGGCGACTAGCACAGATACGCAGTATTTT. This encodes CASSVQRATSTDTQYF.

As concerns this clonotype: A read error may produce the germline difference seen at one junction end. The chain carries TRBV7-9 and TRBJ2-3, with 10 bases fitting TRBD2. The CDR3 sequence is 15 residues long. Germline V gene lookup returns CDR1 SEHNR and CDR2 FQNEAQ (reference sequence). The CDR3 coding sequence is TGTGCCAGCAGCATAGCGGGGGGAAACACAGATACGCAGTATTTT. This encodes CASSIAGGNTDTQYF.

In its sample, this clonotype was seen a few times. The rearrangement links TRBV4-2 to TRBJ2-7; TRBD1 matches 8 bases. With 3 bases clipped from V and 9 bases from J, the junction kept 13 bases outside the gene matches. The CDR3 runs to 15 residues. Germline V gene data show CDR1 as LGHNA and CDR2 as YNFKEQ. CDR3 in amino acids: CASSQPGQGILGQYF. For the CDR3, the DNA is TGTGCCAGCAGCCAGCCCGGACAGGGTATTTTGGGGCAGTACTTC.

This clonotype was detected a few times. The chain combines TRBV5-1 with TRBJ2-7, with D possibly being TRBD1 or TRBD2 (6 bases each). V lost 0 bases, J lost 2 bases, and 18 bases lay in between. This CDR3 has 17 residues. CDR1 is SGHRS and CDR2 is YFSETQ in the germline V gene. CDR3 region: CASSLGVGGSPTYEQYF. CDR3 in DNA: TGCGCCAGCAGCTTGGGGGTCGGGGGCAGCCCGACCTACGAGCAGTACTTC.

This chain uses TRBV20-1 with TRBJ1-6; D unclear. Per the germline V gene, CDR1 is DFQATT and CDR2 is SNEGSKA (reference sequence). The CDR3 extends over 14 amino acids. Trimming shortened V by 2 bases and J by 7 bases, and 12 bases separated the two germline ends. The DNA for the CDR3 is TGCAGTGCTAGAAGGGTCCCGACCAATTCACCCCTCCACTTT. This gives the protein CSARRVPTNSPLHF.

The chain is built from TRBV28 and TRBJ2-1; D possibly uses TRBD1 or TRBD2 (6 bases each). CDR3 length equals 16 residues. The V and J ends lost 3 bases and 4 bases respectively, with 16 bases between them. The V gene's germline CDR1 is MDHEN and CDR2 SYDVKM. For the CDR3, the DNA is TGTGCCAGCAGTTTTGAGTGGGGGGCCGCTTACAATGAGCAGTTCTTC. This gives the protein CASSFEWGAAYNEQFF.

In this sample, this clonotype turned up a few times. V usage is TRBV15 and J usage is TRBJ1-3; the D gene is possibly TRBD1 (5 bases). This CDR3 comprises 16 residues. V lost 0 bases and J lost 4, with 13 bases in between. Germline V gives CDR1 LNHNV, CDR2 YYDKDF (reference sequence). Here the CDR3 DNA reads TGTGCCACCAGCAGAGATGAGGGGTACCCCGGAAACACCATATATTTT. This codes for CATSRDEGYPGNTIYF.

The chain recombines TRBV3-1 with TRBJ2-7; TRBD1 matches 8 bases. CDR1 and CDR2 (germline): LGHDT, YNNKEL (reference sequence). Trimming removed 2 bases from V and 2 bases from J; junction bases left unmatched: 5. The CDR3 is 15 amino acids. The CDR3 spells CASSQNGQGPYEQYF. CDR3 in DNA: TGTGCCAGCAGCCAAAACGGACAGGGTCCCTACGAGCAGTACTTC.

This clonotype was seen a handful of times. This rearrangement joins TRBV5-1 to TRBJ1-3; weak D call: TRBD1 (5 bases). Trimming removed 3 bases from V and 0 bases from J, with 10 bases in between. The germline V gene has CDR1 SGHRS and CDR2 YFSETQ. The CDR3 has 15 residues. The CDR3 loop reads CASSWDFVSGNTIYF. The CDR3 DNA follows: TGCGCCAGCAGCTGGGACTTCGTCTCTGGAAACACCATATATTTT.

In its sample, this clonotype was seen a few times. CDR3 region: CASSLGPFSTSTDTQYF. Written as DNA, the CDR3 is TGTGCCAGCAGTTTGGGACCATTCAGTACTAGCACAGATACGCAGTATTTT. The V call is TRBV12-3 or TRBV12-4, the J call TRBJ2-3, with D perhaps given as TRBD1 or TRBD2 (5 bases each). V was clipped by 3 bases and J by 0 bases, with 16 bases between them. This CDR3 comprises 17 residues.

The chain carries TRBV12-3 or TRBV12-4 and TRBJ2-5; unclear D gene. V gave up 3 bases and J gave up 5 bases, with 10 bases separating them. The CDR3 is 13 amino acids. This CDR3 reads CASSLQLYETQYF. The CDR3 DNA sequence: TGTGCCAGCAGTTTGCAGCTCTACGAGACCCAGTACTTC.

This clonotype turned up a few times. This rearrangement joins TRBV7-2 to TRBJ1-1; possible D gene TRBD1, 6 bases. The CDR3 is 16 residues long. V was pared by 1 base and J by 5 bases, with 17 bases between. CDR1 is SGHTA and CDR2 is FQGNSA in the germline V gene. For the CDR3, the DNA is TGTGCCAGCAGCTTAGAGTACGGCAGAGGGGGGACTGAAGCTTTCTTT. Translating gives CASSLEYGRGGTEAFF.

The V call is TRBV5-1, the J call TRBJ2-1; 7 bases are shared with TRBD2. The CDR3 spans 17 residues. The V segment lost 2 bases and the J segment 0 bases; nucleotides outside the gene matches: 8. Germline CDR1 reads SGHRS; CDR2 reads YFSETQ. CDR3 region: CASSFGDYSSSYNEQFF. For the CDR3, the DNA is TGCGCCAGCAGCTTTGGGGACTATTCGAGCTCCTACAATGAGCAGTTCTTC.

The chain combines TRBV4-1 with TRBJ2-3; 7 positions agree with TRBD2. CDR1 is MGHRA and CDR2 is YSYEKL in the germline V gene. V shed 0 bases and J 2 bases; nucleotides not matched to a gene: 11. The CDR3 length is 18 residues. CDR3 DNA: TGCGCCAGCAGCCAAGAGACTTCGACGGGGGGACTCACAGATACGCAGTATTTT. Protein sequence: CASSQETSTGGLTDTQYF.

V and J are TRBV2 and TRBJ2-7, with D unresolved. With 7 bases removed from V and 0 bases from J, the gap between germline ends came to 13 bases. The CDR3 is 14 residues long. CDR1 and CDR2 from the germline V gene are SNHLY and FYNNEI. The DNA for the CDR3 is TGTGCCAGCACTGTAGGACGAAGCTCCTACGAGCAGTACTTC. Its protein is CASTVGRSSYEQYF. Looking up the rest from reference TRBV2 and TRBJ2-7 gives the full variable domain: EPEVTQTPSHQVTQMGQEVILRCVPISNHLYFYWYRQILGQKVEFLVSFYNNEISEKSEIFDDQFSVERPDGSNFTLKIRSTKLEDSAMYFCASTVGRSSYEQYFGPGTRLTVT.

V and J are TRBV5-5 and TRBJ2-3; 7 bases agree with TRBD2. After removal of 4 bases from V and 2 bases from J, the junction contained 10 bases not matched to a gene. Germline CDR1 reads SGHKS; CDR2 reads YYEKEE (reference sequence). The CDR3 contains 16 residues. The CDR3, as DNA: TGTGCCAGCAGCCCGGGGGGACGGATTGACACAGATACGCAGTATTTT. Translated, it gives CASSPGGRIDTDTQYF.